This TCR beta chain appears in the sequencing data of a study of T cell changes during pregnancy in multiple sclerosis. This clone appeared a few times. Trimming removed 9 bases from V and 9 bases from J, with 21 bases in between. The CDR3 runs to 15 residues. CDR1 PRHDT and CDR2 FYEKMQ come from the germline V gene (reference sequence). The data were produced by immunoSEQ multiplex PCR, yet TCRdb's version contains in-frame clones alone and is incomplete. The sample yields tens of thousands of clones, 91% seen once. This sample comprised CD8+ T cells from peripheral blood mononuclear cells, obtained before pregnancy. The V and J genes are TRBV13 and TRBJ2-6; tentative D call: TRBD1 (5 bases). The TCR was taken from a female donor with multiple sclerosis, enrolled in a pregnancy study. CDR3 coding DNA: TGTGCCAGTCCCTTGTCGGGCAGGGCGGTCAACGTCCTGACTTTC. Translating it yields CASPLSGRAVNVLTF.